These T cell receptor beta chains were read from a single sample in a study of cytomegalovirus exposure and HLA in healthy donors. The method was immunoSEQ multiplex PCR; TCRdb's version includes in-frame clones alone and lacks a portion of them. The table records more than 100,000 clones, approximately 78% of them present only once. What was sequenced was PBMCs. Every receptor here comes from a woman under 40 in good health and CMV-seropositive. The CDR3 runs from the conserved cysteine through the conserved F or W. Each record gives: D gene, clone size, J gene, V gene, CDR3 protein, CDR3 DNA. The D gene is left open where the match is weak. Where a row states a size, it is once, few, many or the class of an expanded clone; other rows omit it.

D: .; size: .; J: TRBJ2-7; V: TRBV10-1; CDR3: CASREIVPETLCEQYF; DNA: TGCGCCAGCAGAGAAATAGTCCCTGAAACCCTTTGCGAGCAGTACTTC
D: .; size: .; J: TRBJ1-2; V: TRBV7-9; CDR3: CASSLSRDDYGYTF; DNA: TGTGCCAGCAGCCTTAGCCGGGATGACTATGGCTACACCTTC
D: TRBD1; size: .; J: TRBJ1-1; V: TRBV28; CDR3: CASLRTAGGTEAFF; DNA: TGTGCCAGCTTGAGGACGGCAGGGGGCACTGAAGCTTTCTTT
D: TRBD2; size: .; J: TRBJ2-3; V: TRBV7-3; CDR3: CASSSSPRLAGRDTQYF; DNA: TGTGCCAGCAGCTCTAGCCCACGACTAGCGGGGCGGGATACGCAGTATTTT
D: .; size: .; J: TRBJ2-3; V: TRBV5-4; CDR3: CASSEPQGTDTQYF; DNA: TGTGCCAGCAGCGAACCCCAGGGGACAGATACGCAGTATTTT
D: TRBD1; size: .; J: TRBJ2-2; V: TRBV27; CDR3: CASSPGTGITGELFF; DNA: TGTGCCAGCAGTCCCGGGACAGGGATTACCGGGGAGCTGTTTTTT
D: .; size: .; J: TRBJ2-5; V: TRBV5-1; CDR3: CASSPGEGIQETQYF; DNA: TGCGCCAGCAGCCCGGGTGAGGGCATCCAAGAGACCCAGTACTTC
D: .; size: once; J: TRBJ2-1; V: TRBV6-6; CDR3: CASRTQGGSNEQFF; DNA: TGTGCCAGCAGAACTCAGGGGGGCTCCAATGAGCAGTTCTTC
D: .; size: .; J: TRBJ2-7; V: TRBV7-8; CDR3: CASSRREYEQYF; DNA: TGTGCCAGCAGCCGCAGGGAATACGAGCAGTACTTC
D: .; size: .; J: TRBJ2-3; V: TRBV4-1; CDR3: CASSQVRGQLDTQYF; DNA: TGCGCCAGCAGCCAAGTTAGGGGCCAGTTAGATACGCAGTATTTT
D: .; size: .; J: TRBJ1-1; V: TRBV5-5; CDR3: CASSFAEDSYNTEAFF; DNA: TGTGCCAGCAGCTTCGCGGAAGACAGTTACAACACTGAAGCTTTCTTT
D: .; size: .; J: TRBJ2-7; V: TRBV5-1; CDR3: CASSHRTGEQYF; DNA: TGCGCCAGCAGCCACAGAACGGGGGAGCAGTACTTC
D: TRBD1; size: .; J: TRBJ2-7; V: TRBV6-6; CDR3: CASKETGNYEQYF; DNA: TGTGCCAGCAAGGAGACAGGGAACTACGAGCAGTACTTC
D: TRBD1; size: medium-sized; J: TRBJ1-2; V: TRBV4-1; CDR3: CASSQEAGGGYTF; DNA: TGCGCCAGCAGCCAAGAGGCAGGGGGTGGCTACACCTTC
D: .; size: .; J: TRBJ1-6; V: TRBV12-2; CDR3: CASRPNKGIGPLHF; DNA: TGTGCAAGTCGCCCCAATAAGGGGATTGGGCCCCTCCACTTT
D: TRBD1; size: .; J: TRBJ1-2; V: TRBV18; CDR3: CASSPYQGGNYGYTF; DNA: TGTGCCAGCTCACCATACCAGGGGGGCAACTATGGCTACACCTTC
D: .; size: .; J: TRBJ2-7; V: TRBV6-5; CDR3: CASSYAADSSYEQYF; DNA: TGTGCCAGCAGTTACGCTGCGGACAGCTCCTACGAGCAGTACTTC
D: TRBD1; size: few; J: TRBJ2-7; V: TRBV9; CDR3: CASSVRPLQGAGEQYF; DNA: TGTGCCAGCAGCGTCCGCCCGCTACAGGGGGCGGGGGAGCAGTACTTC
D: TRBD1; size: .; J: TRBJ1-5; V: TRBV28; CDR3: CASSYTGVPPNQPQHF; DNA: TGTGCCAGCAGCTACACAGGGGTCCCACCCAATCAGCCCCAGCATTTT
D: .; size: .; J: TRBJ1-5; V: TRBV4-2; CDR3: CASSQDPIGLYSNQPQHF; DNA: TGTGCCAGCAGCCAAGACCCAATTGGGCTTTATAGCAATCAGCCCCAGCATTTT
D: .; size: .; J: TRBJ2-1; V: TRBV11-3; CDR3: CASSEGGAGNNEQFF; DNA: TGTGCCAGCAGCGAGGGAGGCGCGGGCAACAATGAGCAGTTCTTC
D: .; size: .; J: TRBJ1-3; V: TRBV11-2; CDR3: CASSLGQGSGNTIYF; DNA: TGTGCCAGCAGCTTAGGCCAGGGGTCTGGAAACACCATATATTTT
D: TRBD1; size: .; J: TRBJ1-5; V: TRBV27; CDR3: CASSRDRRDQPQHF; DNA: TGTGCCAGCAGCCGGGACAGGAGGGATCAGCCCCAGCATTTT
D: .; size: .; J: TRBJ2-1; V: TRBV2; CDR3: CASSSGLIEQFF; DNA: TGTGCCAGCAGTTCGGGACTGATTGAGCAGTTCTTC
D: TRBD2; size: .; J: TRBJ2-2; V: TRBV4-3; CDR3: CASSPGLAGENTGELFF; DNA: TGCGCCAGCAGCCCCGGACTAGCGGGGGAAAACACCGGGGAGCTGTTTTTT
D: .; size: .; J: TRBJ2-7; V: TRBV28; CDR3: CASSMGLAGEQYF; DNA: TGTGCCAGCAGTATGGGCCTTGCAGGCGAGCAGTACTTC
D: .; size: .; J: TRBJ1-3; V: TRBV6-1; CDR3: CASSSRDIGNTIYF; DNA: TGTGCCAGCAGTAGCCGGGACATCGGAAACACCATATATTTT
D: TRBD1; size: .; J: TRBJ2-5; V: TRBV4-1; CDR3: CASSQGTGKETQYF; DNA: TGCGCCAGCAGCCAGGGGACAGGGAAAGAGACCCAGTACTTC
D: .; size: .; J: TRBJ1-3; V: TRBV7-9; CDR3: CASSLGDSSGNTIYF; DNA: TGTGCCAGCAGCCTCGGGGATAGCTCTGGAAACACCATATATTTT
D: .; size: .; J: TRBJ2-7; V: TRBV27; CDR3: CASSLVGGSYEQYF; DNA: TGTGCCAGCAGTTTAGTCGGCGGGTCCTACGAGCAGTACTTC
D: TRBD2; size: .; J: TRBJ2-7; V: TRBV27; CDR3: CASSQGLAGGYEQYF; DNA: TGTGCCAGCAGTCAAGGACTAGCGGGGGGCTACGAGCAGTACTTC
D: TRBD1; size: few; J: TRBJ1-1; V: TRBV30; CDR3: CAWRATGGYMNTEAFF; DNA: TGTGCCTGGAGGGCGACAGGGGGCTACATGAACACTGAAGCTTTCTTT
D: .; size: once; J: TRBJ2-3; V: TRBV7-3; CDR3: CASSQDRGDTDTQYF; DNA: TGTGCCAGCAGTCAGGACCGGGGTGACACAGATACGCAGTATTTT
D: .; size: .; J: TRBJ2-7; V: TRBV18; CDR3: CASSPTWGEVGEQYF; DNA: TGTGCCAGCTCACCGACCTGGGGCGAAGTGGGCGAGCAGTACTTC
D: TRBD1; size: .; J: TRBJ2-2; V: TRBV5-4; CDR3: CASSFRQGATGELFF; DNA: TGTGCCAGCAGCTTTAGACAGGGGGCCACCGGGGAGCTGTTTTTT
D: TRBD2; size: .; J: TRBJ2-3; V: TRBV7-2; CDR3: CASSFGAGGRTDTQYF; DNA: TGTGCCAGCAGCTTTGGGGCGGGGGGCCGAACAGATACGCAGTATTTT
D: .; size: .; J: TRBJ1-5; V: TRBV19; CDR3: CASSIPGLYSNQPQHF; DNA: TGTGCCAGTAGTATTCCGGGACTTTATAGCAATCAGCCCCAGCATTTT
D: TRBD1; size: .; J: TRBJ2-5; V: TRBV6-4; CDR3: CASSDKGATQYF; DNA: TGTGCCAGCAGTGACAAGGGGGCGACCCAGTACTTC
D: TRBD2; size: .; J: TRBJ2-1; V: TRBV19; CDR3: CASSTPSGGQFF; DNA: TGTGCCAGTAGTACTCCTAGCGGCGGGCAGTTCTTC
D: TRBD1; size: .; J: TRBJ1-3; V: TRBV7-8; CDR3: CASSLGQGGIGNTIYF; DNA: TGTGCCAGCAGCTTAGGACAGGGAGGAATTGGAAACACCATATATTTT
D: .; size: .; J: TRBJ2-3; V: TRBV5-1; CDR3: CASSLSRQVGDTQYF; DNA: TGCGCCAGCAGCTTAAGCCGGCAGGTGGGCGATACGCAGTATTTT
D: TRBD1; size: .; J: TRBJ1-4; V: TRBV6-1; CDR3: CASSEKGTGWREKLFF; DNA: TGTGCCAGCAGTGAAAAAGGGACAGGGTGGCGTGAAAAACTGTTTTTT
D: TRBD1; size: .; J: TRBJ2-5; V: TRBV5-1; CDR3: CASSPGQLGQETQYF; DNA: TGCGCCAGCAGCCCGGGACAGCTCGGCCAAGAGACCCAGTACTTC
D: TRBD2; size: .; J: TRBJ2-1; V: TRBV10-3; CDR3: CAISQAGLAGAYNEQFF; DNA: TGTGCCATCAGCCAAGCGGGACTAGCGGGGGCCTACAATGAGCAGTTCTTC
D: .; size: .; J: TRBJ2-7; V: TRBV11-2; CDR3: CASSLGTVNPSYEQYF; DNA: TGTGCCAGCAGCTTAGGAACGGTAAATCCCTCCTACGAGCAGTACTTC